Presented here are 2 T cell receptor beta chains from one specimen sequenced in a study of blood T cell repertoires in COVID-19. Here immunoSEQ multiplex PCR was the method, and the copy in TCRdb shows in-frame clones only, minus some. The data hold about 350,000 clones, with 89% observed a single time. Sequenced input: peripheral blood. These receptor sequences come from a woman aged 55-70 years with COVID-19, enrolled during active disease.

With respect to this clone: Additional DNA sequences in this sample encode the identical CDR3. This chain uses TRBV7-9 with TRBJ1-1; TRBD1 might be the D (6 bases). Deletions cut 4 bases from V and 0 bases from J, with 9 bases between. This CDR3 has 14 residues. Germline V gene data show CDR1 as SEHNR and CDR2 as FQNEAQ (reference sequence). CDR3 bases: TGTGCCAGCAGCTCGGGACAACTGAACACTGAAGCTTTCTTT. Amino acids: CASSSGQLNTEAFF. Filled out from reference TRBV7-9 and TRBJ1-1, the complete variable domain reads DTGVSQNPRHKITKRGQNVTFRCDPISEHNRLYWYRQTLGQGPEFLTYFQNEAQLEKSRLLSDRFSAERPKGSFSTLEIQRTEQGDSAMYLCASSSGQLNTEAFFGQGTRLTVV.

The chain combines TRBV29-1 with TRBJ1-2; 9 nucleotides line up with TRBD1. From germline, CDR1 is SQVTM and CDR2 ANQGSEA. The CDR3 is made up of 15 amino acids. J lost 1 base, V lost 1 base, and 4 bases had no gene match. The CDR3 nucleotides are TGCAGCGTTGAAGGGACAGGGGACTTTAACTATGGCTACACCTTC. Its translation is CSVEGTGDFNYGYTF.